The entry below describes one T cell receptor (beta chain). This sample was taken from a study of T cell changes during pregnancy in multiple sclerosis. The protocol was immunoSEQ multiplex PCR, while the TCRdb copy is restricted to in-frame clones and leaves out a portion. The data show 75,000 to 100,000 clones, with just over 90% seen just once and under 0.85% held by the top ten. Looked up from germline, CDR1 is SGHTA and CDR2 is FQGNSA. This CDR3 spans 16 amino acids. V dropped 2 bases and J dropped 4; count of bases not matched to a gene: 7. The starting material was peripheral blood, obtained in the second trimester of pregnancy. The genes are TRBV7-2 and TRBJ2-3, with 9 nucleotides matching TRBD2. This clonotype originated in a female donor in good health, enrolled as a control in a pregnancy study. This CDR3 is CASSLRGGAGADTQYF. In DNA form, the CDR3 reads TGTGCCAGCAGCTTACGCGGGGGGGCAGGCGCAGATACGCAGTATTTT. The full variable domain, its missing parts supplied by reference TRBV7-2 and TRBJ2-3, is GAGVSQSPSNKVTEKGKDVELRCDPISGHTALYWYRQSLGQGLEFLIYFQGNSAPDKSGLPSDRFSAERTGGSVSTLTIQRTQQEDSAVYLCASSLRGGAGADTQYFGPGTRLTVL.